This paragraph reports one T cell receptor beta chain. As yet, its antigen is unknown. After removal of 8 bases from V and 6 bases from J, the junction contained 13 bases not matched to a gene. Germline V gene data show CDR1 as MNHNS and CDR2 as SASEGT. This CDR3 is 15 amino acids long. This sample was taken from a study of cytomegalovirus exposure and HLA in healthy donors. This PCR relied on a set of 60 Vbeta primers and 13 Jbeta primers. Libraries were prepared by immunoSEQ multiplex PCR; TCRdb keeps only in-frame clonotypes and omits some of them. The sample lists around 140,000 clones, 78% occurring once. Study-wide results and limits: Sequencing likely generated an artifact that appeared as a cluster of highly shared sequence variants. Three CMV-associated chains proved CMV antigen-specific in vitro.

This TCR came from a woman aged 18-29 years in good health and CMV-seronegative. Sequenced: PBMCs. The V call is TRBV6-1, the J call TRBJ2-1; TRBD2 matches 7 bases. CDR3 sequence reads: CASVPGGRGANEQFF. The CDR3 DNA reads as TGTGCCAGCGTTCCTGGCGGGAGAGGGGCCAATGAGCAGTTCTTC.